This entry concerns a single T cell receptor (beta chain). This is likely an artifact of a read error, given a far larger clone one base away. The CDR3 covers 16 residues. From germline, CDR1 is MNHNS and CDR2 SASEGT. V lost 7 bases, J lost 7 bases, and 14 bases stayed unmatched. Specified time point: before trial treatment. Each donor was administered nivolumab, ipilimumab, aspirin, low-dose cyclophosphamide and low-dose radiotherapy. The data belong to a study of low-dose radiotherapy and immunotherapy resistance in tumors. Study at large: Members of Cohort 1 were treated with 0.5 Gy per fraction every 2 weeks. The prescribed total PTV dose was 6.5 Gy. Those assigned to Cohort 2 were treated with 1 Gy per fraction every two weeks (13 Gy in total over 26 weeks).

Alpha and beta chains were covered, as first-strand cDNA relied on TRAV- and TRBV-specific primers. TCR amplification ran roughly 20 PCR cycles using constant-region and V-primer adapter primers. mRNA, after isolation, was amplified by in vitro transcription. TCRdb reanalysed the reads using MiXCR and keeps one entry per CDR3 protein. The sample contains about 60,000 distinct CDR3 sequences, approximately 26% of which appear only once. V and J are TRBV6-1 and TRBJ2-7; TRBD2 aligns across 12 bases. The TCR comes from a male donor with prostate cancer. Here the sequenced sample was PBMCs, taken before treatment. The CDR3 DNA follows: TGTGCCAGCATCCCCACTCCGGGACTAGCGGGCAATGAGCAGTACTTC. Amino acids: CASIPTPGLAGNEQYF.